This TCR beta chain was identified during a study of T cells after yellow fever vaccination. TCRdb reprocessed the 5' RACE reads with MiXCR, giving one entry per CDR3 protein. There are under 150,000 distinct CDR3 sequences in the sample; roughly 8% occur only once, and roughly 0.76% lies in the top ten. This clonotype has ten or more counts. This CDR3 contains 18 residues. J gave up 0 bases and V 7 bases, and 13 bases lay outside the gene matches. This TCR was sampled from a young man who received the YFV17D yellow fever vaccine. This chain links TRBV12-3 or TRBV12-4 with TRBJ2-4; 9 bases match TRBD2. The sample was CD4+ T cells sorted from PBMCs, taken 5 days after the yellow fever booster vaccination. CDR3 DNA sequence: TGTGCCAGCACCCTCCGAGCGGGAGGCCCACTAGCCAAAAACATTCAGTACTTC. It specifies CASTLRAGGPLAKNIQYF.